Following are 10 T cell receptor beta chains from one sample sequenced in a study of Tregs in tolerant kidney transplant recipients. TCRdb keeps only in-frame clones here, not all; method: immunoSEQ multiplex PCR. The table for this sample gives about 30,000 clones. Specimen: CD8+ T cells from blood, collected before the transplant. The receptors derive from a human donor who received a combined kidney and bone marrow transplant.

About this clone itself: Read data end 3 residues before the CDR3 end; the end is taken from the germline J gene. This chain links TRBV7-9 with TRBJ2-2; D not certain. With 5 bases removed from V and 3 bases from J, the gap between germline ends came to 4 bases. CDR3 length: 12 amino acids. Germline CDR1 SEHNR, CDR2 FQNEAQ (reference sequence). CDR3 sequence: CASSRDTGELFF. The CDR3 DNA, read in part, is TGTGCCAGCAGCCGGGACACCGGGGAG.

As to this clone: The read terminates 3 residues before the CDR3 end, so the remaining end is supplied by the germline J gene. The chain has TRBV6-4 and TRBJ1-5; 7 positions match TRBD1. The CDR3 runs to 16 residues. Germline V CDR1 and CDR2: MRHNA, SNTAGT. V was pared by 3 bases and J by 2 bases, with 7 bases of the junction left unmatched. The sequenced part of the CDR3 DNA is TGTGCCAGCAGTGAGTTCCCCGGACAGGGCAATCAGCCC. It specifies CASSEFPGQGNQP. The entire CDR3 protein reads CASSEFPGQGNQPQHF.

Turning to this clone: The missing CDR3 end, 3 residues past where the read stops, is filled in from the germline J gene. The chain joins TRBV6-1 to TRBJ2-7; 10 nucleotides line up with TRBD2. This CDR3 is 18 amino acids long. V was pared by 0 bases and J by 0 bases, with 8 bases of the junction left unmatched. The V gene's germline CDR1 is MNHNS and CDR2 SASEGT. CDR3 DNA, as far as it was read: TGTGCCAGCAGTGAAGCGTTAACTAGCGGGGCGAGCTCCTACGAG. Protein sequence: CASSEALTSGASSYE. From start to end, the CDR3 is CASSEALTSGASSYEQYF.

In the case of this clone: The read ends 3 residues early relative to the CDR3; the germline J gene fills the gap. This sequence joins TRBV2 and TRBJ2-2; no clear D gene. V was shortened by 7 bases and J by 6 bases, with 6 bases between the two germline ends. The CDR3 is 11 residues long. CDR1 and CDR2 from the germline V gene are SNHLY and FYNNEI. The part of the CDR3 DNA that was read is TGTGCCAGCACCCTAGCCGGGGAG. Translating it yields CASTLAGE. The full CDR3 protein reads CASTLAGELFF. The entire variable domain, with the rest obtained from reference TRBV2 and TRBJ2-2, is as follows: EPEVTQTPSHQVTQMGQEVILRCVPISNHLYFYWYRQILGQKVEFLVSFYNNEISEKSEIFDDQFSVERPDGSNFTLKIRSTKLEDSAMYFCASTLAGELFFGEGSRLTVL.

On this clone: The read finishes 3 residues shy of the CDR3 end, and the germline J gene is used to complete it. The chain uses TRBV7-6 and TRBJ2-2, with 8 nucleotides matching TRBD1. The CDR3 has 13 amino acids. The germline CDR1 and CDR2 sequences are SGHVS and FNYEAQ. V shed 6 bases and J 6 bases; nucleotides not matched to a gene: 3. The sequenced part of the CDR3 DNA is TGTGCCAGCAGGACAGGGGAGTCCGGGGAG. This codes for CASRTGESGE. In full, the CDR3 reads CASRTGESGELFF.

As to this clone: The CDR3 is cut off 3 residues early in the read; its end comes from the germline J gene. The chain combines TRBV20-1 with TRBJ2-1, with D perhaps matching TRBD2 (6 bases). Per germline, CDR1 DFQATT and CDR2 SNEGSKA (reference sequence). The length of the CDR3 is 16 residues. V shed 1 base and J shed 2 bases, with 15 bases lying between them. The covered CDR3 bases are TGCAGTGCTAGAGTTCCCGGACTATACCCCTACAATGAG. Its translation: CSARVPGLYPYNE. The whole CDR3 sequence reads CSARVPGLYPYNEQFF.

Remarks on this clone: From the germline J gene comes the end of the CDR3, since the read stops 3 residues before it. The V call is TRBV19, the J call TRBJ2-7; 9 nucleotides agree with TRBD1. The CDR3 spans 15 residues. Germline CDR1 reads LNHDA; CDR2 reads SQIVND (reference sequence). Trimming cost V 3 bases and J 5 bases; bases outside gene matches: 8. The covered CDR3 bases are TGTGCCAGTAGTATCCTGGGACAGGGTTCTAACGAG. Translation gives CASSILGQGSNE. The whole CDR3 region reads CASSILGQGSNEQYF.

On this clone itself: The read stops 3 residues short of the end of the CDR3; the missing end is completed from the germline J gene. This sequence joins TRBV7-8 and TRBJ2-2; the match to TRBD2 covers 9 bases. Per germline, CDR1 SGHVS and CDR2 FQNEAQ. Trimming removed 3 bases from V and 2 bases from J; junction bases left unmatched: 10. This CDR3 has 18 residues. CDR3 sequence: CASSFPKREALNTGELFF. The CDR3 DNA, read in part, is TGTGCCAGCAGCTTCCCCAAGCGGGAGGCCCTTAACACCGGGGAG.

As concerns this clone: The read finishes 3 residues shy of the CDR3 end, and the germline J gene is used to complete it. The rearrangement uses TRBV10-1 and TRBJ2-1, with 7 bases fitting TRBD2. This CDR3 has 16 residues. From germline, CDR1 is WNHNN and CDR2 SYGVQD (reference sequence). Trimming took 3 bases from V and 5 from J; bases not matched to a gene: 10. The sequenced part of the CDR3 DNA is TGCGCCAGCAGTGACTCCGGAATTGGGGGGGACAATGAG. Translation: CASSDSGIGGDNE. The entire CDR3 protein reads CASSDSGIGGDNEQFF.

The CDR3 sequence: CARTRTQGTEAFF. CDR3 bases read: TGTGCCAGAACCCGGACTCAAGGCACTGAA. The V and J genes are TRBV2 and TRBJ1-1; D remains unclear. With the read ending 3 residues before the CDR3 end, the germline J gene is used to fill in that end. The V and J ends lost 9 bases and 4 bases respectively, with 15 bases between them. The CDR3 is 13 amino acids. Germline CDR1 and CDR2: SNHLY and FYNNEI. Supplemented by reference TRBV2 and TRBJ1-1, the full variable domain reads EPEVTQTPSHQVTQMGQEVILRCVPISNHLYFYWYRQILGQKVEFLVSFYNNEISEKSEIFDDQFSVERPDGSNFTLKIRSTKLEDSAMYFCARTRTQGTEAFFGQGTRLTVV.